The rows below give T cell receptor beta chains drawn from one sample of a study of shared T cell receptors in the human thymus. TCRdb's copy holds only in-frame clones and misses some; the assay was immunoSEQ multiplex PCR. The repertoire holds roughly 560,000 clones, with about four fifths as singletons. This same sample was also part of a study on human thymus T cells.

Sequenced sample: thymocytes. The receptors were sampled from a boy in the first two years of life with a congenital heart defect. Both conserved end residues are part of each CDR3. D genes are given only for firm matches. Rows give clone size only sometimes, using once, few, many, or a class for an expanded clone.

V gene: TRBV28; J gene: TRBJ1-5; clone size: .; D gene: TRBD1; CDR3 DNA: TGTGCCAGCCGACAGGGTAAACAGCCCCAGCATTTT; CDR3 protein: CASRQGKQPQHF
V gene: TRBV11-1; J gene: TRBJ2-2; clone size: .; D gene: TRBD1; CDR3 DNA: TGTGCCAGCAGCTTATTCGAACAGGGGTCGGACACCGGGGAGCTGTTTTTT; CDR3 protein: CASSLFEQGSDTGELFF
V gene: TRBV6-5; J gene: TRBJ1-2; clone size: .; D gene: .; CDR3 DNA: TGTGCCAGCAGTTTCAACAGGGAGAGGTATGGCTACACCTTC; CDR3 protein: CASSFNRERYGYTF
V gene: TRBV5-1; J gene: TRBJ2-7; clone size: .; D gene: .; CDR3 DNA: TGCGCCAGCAGCTGGAGAGGGAGGAATGCCTACGAGCAGTACTTC; CDR3 protein: CASSWRGRNAYEQYF
V gene: TRBV14; J gene: TRBJ2-2; clone size: .; D gene: .; CDR3 DNA: TGTGCCAGCAGCCCGAAGTGGAGCCCCGGGGAGCTGTTTTTT; CDR3 protein: CASSPKWSPGELFF
V gene: TRBV7-9; J gene: TRBJ2-2; clone size: few; D gene: TRBD2; CDR3 DNA: TGTGCCAGCAGCTCTAGCGGGAACACCGGGGAGCTGTTTTTT; CDR3 protein: CASSSSGNTGELFF
V gene: TRBV19; J gene: TRBJ1-1; clone size: few; D gene: .; CDR3 DNA: TGTGCCACAGGGGCGGTGCGGGACACTGAAGCTTTCTTT; CDR3 protein: CATGAVRDTEAFF
V gene: TRBV7-2; J gene: TRBJ2-3; clone size: .; D gene: .; CDR3 DNA: TGTGCCAGCAGCTTGGGGGGAGCAGATACGCAGTATTTT; CDR3 protein: CASSLGGADTQYF
V gene: TRBV27; J gene: TRBJ2-5; clone size: once; D gene: TRBD2; CDR3 DNA: TGTGCCAGCACCCCGGCATCCGGAAACAAGGGGAGAGCGGGGGCCCAGTACTTC; CDR3 protein: CASTPASGNKGRAGAQYF
V gene: TRBV12-5; J gene: TRBJ2-4; clone size: .; D gene: TRBD1; CDR3 DNA: TGTGCTAGTGGCCGGACAGGGCCCAAAAACATTCAGTACTTC; CDR3 protein: CASGRTGPKNIQYF
V gene: TRBV14; J gene: TRBJ1-3; clone size: .; D gene: .; CDR3 DNA: TGTGCCAGCAGCCAGCTGGCTCTCTCTGGAAACACCATATATTTT; CDR3 protein: CASSQLALSGNTIYF
V gene: TRBV30; J gene: TRBJ1-3; clone size: .; D gene: TRBD1; CDR3 DNA: TGTGCCGGCGACAGGGCACACTCTGGAAACACCATATATTTT; CDR3 protein: CAGDRAHSGNTIYF
V gene: TRBV29-1; J gene: TRBJ1-2; clone size: .; D gene: .; CDR3 DNA: TGCAGCGCCAGAGAGCGCCACTATGGCTACACCTTC; CDR3 protein: CSARERHYGYTF
V gene: TRBV11-3; J gene: TRBJ2-3; clone size: few; D gene: .; CDR3 DNA: TGTGCCAGCAGCTTAGGGTTGGGAGACCCCGCAGATACGCAGTATTTT; CDR3 protein: CASSLGLGDPADTQYF
V gene: TRBV4-2; J gene: TRBJ1-1; clone size: .; D gene: .; CDR3 DNA: TGTGCCAGCAGCCATATACAGGCCAACACTGAAGCTTTCTTT; CDR3 protein: CASSHIQANTEAFF
V gene: TRBV11-2; J gene: TRBJ2-7; clone size: .; D gene: .; CDR3 DNA: TGTGCCAGCAGCTTGGATCCAGGGGGGAAATACTTC; CDR3 protein: CASSLDPGGKYF
V gene: TRBV27; J gene: TRBJ2-7; clone size: .; D gene: .; CDR3 DNA: TGTGCCAGCAGTTTACCCTCAGGGTCCCCCTACGAGCAGTACTTC; CDR3 protein: CASSLPSGSPYEQYF
V gene: TRBV10-1; J gene: TRBJ2-2; clone size: .; D gene: TRBD2; CDR3 DNA: TGCGCCAGCAGTGAGGGACTAGTGCCCGGGGAGCTGTTTTTT; CDR3 protein: CASSEGLVPGELFF
V gene: TRBV28; J gene: TRBJ1-3; clone size: .; D gene: .; CDR3 DNA: TGTGCCAGCAGCACCGGGACCGGGACAAGCTCTGGAAACACCATATATTTT; CDR3 protein: CASSTGTGTSSGNTIYF
V gene: TRBV5-6; J gene: TRBJ1-1; clone size: .; D gene: .; CDR3 DNA: TGTGCCAGCAGCTTAATCAGGGCGAACACTGAAGCTTTCTTT; CDR3 protein: CASSLIRANTEAFF
V gene: TRBV5-1; J gene: TRBJ2-7; clone size: .; D gene: TRBD2; CDR3 DNA: TGCGCCAGCAGCTTGGGGGGACTAGCGGGAGCAGAATTCTACGAGCAGTACTTC; CDR3 protein: CASSLGGLAGAEFYEQYF
V gene: TRBV4-1; J gene: TRBJ1-2; clone size: .; D gene: .; CDR3 DNA: TGCGCCAGCAGCCAAGATCTAGGACAGACCCTCTATGGCTACACCTTC; CDR3 protein: CASSQDLGQTLYGYTF
V gene: TRBV7-9; J gene: TRBJ2-3; clone size: .; D gene: .; CDR3 DNA: TGTGCCAGCAGCTCCCCCGGGGGTGGGCAGTATTTT; CDR3 protein: CASSSPGGGQYF
V gene: TRBV27; J gene: TRBJ2-3; clone size: .; D gene: TRBD2; CDR3 DNA: TGTGCCAGCAGTTTCACCCGACTAGCGGGAGGGCCTTTCACAGATACGCAGTATTTT; CDR3 protein: CASSFTRLAGGPFTDTQYF
V gene: TRBV10-2; J gene: TRBJ1-2; clone size: .; D gene: .; CDR3 DNA: TGCGCCAGCAGTGATGAGGGGCGGGATGGATATGGCTACACCTTC; CDR3 protein: CASSDEGRDGYGYTF
V gene: TRBV18; J gene: TRBJ2-7; clone size: few; D gene: TRBD2; CDR3 DNA: TGTGCCAGCTCAACTAGACTAGCGGGCAGCTCCTACGAGCAGTACTTC; CDR3 protein: CASSTRLAGSSYEQYF
V gene: TRBV21-1; J gene: TRBJ2-6; clone size: .; D gene: .; CDR3 DNA: TGTGCCAGCAGCATTACCCTGAGGCGGGCCTCTGGGGCCAACGTCCTGACTTTC; CDR3 protein: CASSITLRRASGANVLTF
V gene: TRBV7-2; J gene: TRBJ2-4; clone size: .; D gene: TRBD1; CDR3 DNA: TGTGCCAGCAGCTTAGCTCAGGGGGCGAACATTCAGTACTTC; CDR3 protein: CASSLAQGANIQYF
V gene: TRBV6-5; J gene: TRBJ2-4; clone size: .; D gene: TRBD1; CDR3 DNA: TGTGCCAGCAGACCTGAGGACAGGGGTAAAAACATTCAGTACTTC; CDR3 protein: CASRPEDRGKNIQYF
V gene: TRBV9; J gene: TRBJ2-2; clone size: .; D gene: TRBD2; CDR3 DNA: TGTGCCAGCAGCGTAGACGGACTAGCGGGAGGGACAAGGGAGCTGTTTTTT; CDR3 protein: CASSVDGLAGGTRELFF
V gene: TRBV7-6; J gene: TRBJ1-3; clone size: .; D gene: .; CDR3 DNA: TGTGCCAGCAGCCCCCTGTTAGGACGGAGGAGCTCTGGAAACACCATATATTTT; CDR3 protein: CASSPLLGRRSSGNTIYF
V gene: TRBV4-1; J gene: TRBJ1-2; clone size: .; D gene: .; CDR3 DNA: TGCGCCAGCAGCCAAGACCGGGATACCTATGGCTACACCTTC; CDR3 protein: CASSQDRDTYGYTF
V gene: TRBV27; J gene: TRBJ2-3; clone size: .; D gene: TRBD2; CDR3 DNA: TGTGCCAGCAGTTTTGGGGGAGGGCCTAGCACAGATACGCAGTATTTT; CDR3 protein: CASSFGGGPSTDTQYF
V gene: TRBV27; J gene: TRBJ2-5; clone size: .; D gene: .; CDR3 DNA: TGTGCCAGCAGTTTGTCAGCGGGCGCTTGGACCCAGTACTTC; CDR3 protein: CASSLSAGAWTQYF
V gene: TRBV11-3; J gene: TRBJ2-3; clone size: .; D gene: .; CDR3 DNA: TGTGCCAGCAGCTTAACTTACGGTCAAGATACGCAGTATTTT; CDR3 protein: CASSLTYGQDTQYF
V gene: TRBV4-2; J gene: TRBJ2-3; clone size: .; D gene: .; CDR3 DNA: TGTGCCAGCAGCTCCCCGGGACTGCGCACAGATACGCAGTATTTT; CDR3 protein: CASSSPGLRTDTQYF
V gene: TRBV4-2; J gene: TRBJ1-1; clone size: .; D gene: .; CDR3 DNA: TGTGCCAGCAGCCAAGGGGCCACTGAAGCTTTCTTT; CDR3 protein: CASSQGATEAFF
V gene: TRBV7-6; J gene: TRBJ2-1; clone size: .; D gene: .; CDR3 DNA: TGTGCCAGCAGCTTAGCGGGGAAGCGGTTCCCTTCCTACAATGAGCAGTTCTTC; CDR3 protein: CASSLAGKRFPSYNEQFF
V gene: TRBV28; J gene: TRBJ2-7; clone size: .; D gene: TRBD2; CDR3 DNA: TGTGCCAGCAGTTTCCGCCAACTCGCGCCGGGACTAGCGGGATGGGAGCAGTACTTC; CDR3 protein: CASSFRQLAPGLAGWEQYF
V gene: TRBV11-3; J gene: TRBJ2-7; clone size: .; D gene: TRBD1; CDR3 DNA: TGTGCCAGCAGCTTAGATCCCGGACAGGGGTCCTACGAGCAGTACTTC; CDR3 protein: CASSLDPGQGSYEQYF
V gene: TRBV27; J gene: TRBJ2-7; clone size: once; D gene: .; CDR3 DNA: TGTGCCAGCAGTTCCAAGGGGGGGTGGTCCTACGAGCAGTACTTC; CDR3 protein: CASSSKGGWSYEQYF
V gene: TRBV25-1; J gene: TRBJ2-5; clone size: .; D gene: .; CDR3 DNA: TGTGCCAGCAGTGGCCGAAGGGAGAGTACAGTCCAAGAGACCCAGTACTTC; CDR3 protein: CASSGRRESTVQETQYF
V gene: TRBV27; J gene: TRBJ2-1; clone size: .; D gene: TRBD2; CDR3 DNA: TGTGCCAGCAGTCCGAGACGACTAGCGGGAGTATTCTACAATGAGCAGTTCTTC; CDR3 protein: CASSPRRLAGVFYNEQFF
V gene: TRBV25-1; J gene: TRBJ2-1; clone size: .; D gene: TRBD2; CDR3 DNA: TGTGCCAGCAGTAGCGGGAGGGAGGACAATGAGCAGTTCTTC; CDR3 protein: CASSSGREDNEQFF
V gene: TRBV7-2; J gene: TRBJ2-7; clone size: .; D gene: TRBD2; CDR3 DNA: TGTGCCAGCAGCCCCCGGGGACTAGCGGGTTCCTACGAGCAGTACTTC; CDR3 protein: CASSPRGLAGSYEQYF